This TCR beta chain originates from a study of OX40 agonist ivuxolimab in advanced cancers. Germline CDR1 SGHTA, CDR2 FQGNSA. Losses at the gene ends were 2 bases for V and 7 bases for J; bases not matched to a gene: 4. This CDR3 contains 15 residues. Sequencing used immunoSEQ multiplex PCR; TCRdb keeps in-frame clones, though not all of them. The data contain 65,000 to 90,000 clones, more than 80% of them singletons. This chain joins TRBV7-2 and TRBJ2-1; 11 bases fit TRBD2. This sequence originates from an adult with an advanced solid tumor such as melanoma, head and neck, liver or kidney cancer. Sample: CD4+ or CD8+ T cells sorted from blood, taken in a trial of the OX40 agonist ivuxolimab. The chain's CDR3 is CASSLLSGRVNEQFF. CDR3 sequence (DNA): TGTGCCAGCAGCTTACTTAGCGGGAGGGTGAATGAGCAGTTCTTC.